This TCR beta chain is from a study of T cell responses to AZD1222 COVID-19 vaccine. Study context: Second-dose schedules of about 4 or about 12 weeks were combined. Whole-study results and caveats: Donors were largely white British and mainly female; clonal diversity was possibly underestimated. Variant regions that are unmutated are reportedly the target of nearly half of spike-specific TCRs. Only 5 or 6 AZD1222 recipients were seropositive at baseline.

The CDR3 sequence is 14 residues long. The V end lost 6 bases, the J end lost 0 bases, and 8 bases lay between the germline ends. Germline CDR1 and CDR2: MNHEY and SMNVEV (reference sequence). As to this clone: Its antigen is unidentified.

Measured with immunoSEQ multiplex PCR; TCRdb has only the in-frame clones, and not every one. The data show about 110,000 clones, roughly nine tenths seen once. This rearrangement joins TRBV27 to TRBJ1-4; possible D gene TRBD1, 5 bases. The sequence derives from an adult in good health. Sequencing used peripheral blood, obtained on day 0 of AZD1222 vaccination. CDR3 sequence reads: CASSGGATNEKLFF. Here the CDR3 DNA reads TGTGCCAGCAGCGGGGGGGCAACTAATGAAAAACTGTTTTTT.